These T cell receptor beta chains were read from a single sample in a study of metastatic and nonmetastatic thyroid tumors. With MiXCR, TCRdb reprocessed the PCR reads. The sample includes about 40,000 clones, about 10% of them seen just once. The material sequenced was blood. Receptor source: a female donor with papillary thyroid cancer or a benign thyroid nodule (not recorded which). Some clones in this sample may be carry-over from other donors' samples. CDR3s include the opening cysteine and the closing phenylalanine or tryptophan. A D gene is named only where the DNA matches it firmly. Size values are once, few and many counts, or a class for expanded clones, and some rows have none.

V gene: TRBV27
clone size: many
D gene: TRBD1
J gene: TRBJ2-6
CDR3 DNA: TGTGCCAGCAGTTTGGACAGGTCTGGGGCCAACGTCCTGACTTTC
CDR3 protein: CASSLDRSGANVLTF

V gene: TRBV2
clone size: many
D gene: -
J gene: TRBJ1-1
CDR3 DNA: TGTGCCAGCATGTCCACTGAAGCTTTCTTT
CDR3 protein: CASMSTEAFF

V gene: TRBV5-4
clone size: many
D gene: -
J gene: TRBJ1-1
CDR3 DNA: TGTGCCAGCAGCTTGGTTGCAGGGTCGTCTGAAGCTTTCTTT
CDR3 protein: CASSLVAGSSEAFF

V gene: TRBV20-1
clone size: many
D gene: -
J gene: TRBJ1-5
CDR3 DNA: TGCAGTGCTACTCCGGGTCCTAGCAATCAGCCCCAGCATTTT
CDR3 protein: CSATPGPSNQPQHF

V gene: TRBV29-1
clone size: many
D gene: -
J gene: TRBJ2-7
CDR3 DNA: TGCAGCGTCGGAGAATCTCGGGACGAGCAGTACTTC
CDR3 protein: CSVGESRDEQYF

V gene: TRBV13
clone size: many
D gene: TRBD1
J gene: TRBJ1-2
CDR3 DNA: TGTGCCAGCAGCCGGGGACAGGGAGTCTATGGCTACACCTTC
CDR3 protein: CASSRGQGVYGYTF

V gene: TRBV2
clone size: many
D gene: -
J gene: TRBJ2-7
CDR3 DNA: TGTGCCAGCAGTGAAGACCGGGACACTAGCTCCTACGAGCAGTACTTC
CDR3 protein: CASSEDRDTSSYEQYF

V gene: TRBV4-3
clone size: many
D gene: -
J gene: TRBJ1-2
CDR3 DNA: TGCGCCAGCAGCCAAGACAGATTAATTGGCTTTGGAAACTATGGCTACACCTTC
CDR3 protein: CASSQDRLIGFGNYGYTF

V gene: TRBV15
clone size: -
D gene: TRBD2
J gene: TRBJ2-7
CDR3 DNA: TGTGCCATCAGCAGAATTCGCGGGACTAGCGGGAGTAAGGGCGAGCAGTACTTC
CDR3 protein: CAISRIRGTSGSKGEQYF

V gene: TRBV12-3/TRBV12-4
clone size: many
D gene: -
J gene: TRBJ1-6
CDR3 DNA: TGTGCCAGCAGTTCCCGACGGGAGAATTCACCCCTCCACTTT
CDR3 protein: CASSSRRENSPLHF

V gene: TRBV19
clone size: many
D gene: TRBD2
J gene: TRBJ2-3
CDR3 DNA: TGTGCCAGTAGTATTGGGACTAGCACTACGCAGTATTTT
CDR3 protein: CASSIGTSTTQYF

V gene: TRBV6-1
clone size: few
D gene: -
J gene: TRBJ2-7
CDR3 DNA: TGTGCCAGGAGCGAGGGGCCCAACTACGAGCAGTACTTC
CDR3 protein: CARSEGPNYEQYF

V gene: TRBV20-1
clone size: many
D gene: -
J gene: TRBJ1-1
CDR3 DNA: TGCAGTGTTATAGGACAGCCGAACACTGAAGCTTTCTTT
CDR3 protein: CSVIGQPNTEAFF

V gene: TRBV6-1
clone size: many
D gene: -
J gene: TRBJ2-3
CDR3 DNA: TGTGCCAGCAGTGCTGCGACTAGCACAGATACGCAGTATTTT
CDR3 protein: CASSAATSTDTQYF

V gene: TRBV6-5
clone size: many
D gene: -
J gene: TRBJ2-7
CDR3 DNA: TGTGCCAGCAGTTACTCGTCCCGGGGAGACGAGCAGTACTTC
CDR3 protein: CASSYSSRGDEQYF

V gene: TRBV11-2
clone size: many
D gene: -
J gene: TRBJ1-3
CDR3 DNA: TGTGCCAGCAGCTTACCGGCTGGAAACACCATATATTTT
CDR3 protein: CASSLPAGNTIYF

V gene: TRBV27
clone size: few
D gene: -
J gene: TRBJ1-1
CDR3 DNA: TGTGCCAGCAGTGGAGGGATACGAGGGAACACTGAAGCTTTCTTT
CDR3 protein: CASSGGIRGNTEAFF

V gene: TRBV11-1
clone size: -
D gene: -
J gene: TRBJ2-7
CDR3 DNA: TGTGCCAGCAGCTTAAGTAGCGGTGCTATAGGAGCCGAGCAGTACTTC
CDR3 protein: CASSLSSGAIGAEQYF

V gene: TRBV18
clone size: many
D gene: -
J gene: TRBJ2-7
CDR3 DNA: TGTGCCAGCTCAGCCGGGCCCTCCTACGAGCAGTACTTC
CDR3 protein: CASSAGPSYEQYF

V gene: TRBV9
clone size: many
D gene: TRBD2
J gene: TRBJ2-7
CDR3 DNA: TGTGCCAGCACTGCCGGGACTAGCTCCTACGAGCAGTACTTC
CDR3 protein: CASTAGTSSYEQYF

V gene: TRBV20-1
clone size: once
D gene: -
J gene: TRBJ2-5
CDR3 DNA: TGCAGTACCGGTGGGCTGGCCCGCGGGACCCAGTACTTC
CDR3 protein: CSTGGLARGTQYF

V gene: TRBV18
clone size: many
D gene: TRBD1
J gene: TRBJ1-5
CDR3 DNA: TGTGCCAGCACCCAGGGGGCAGGGCAGCCCCAGCATTTT
CDR3 protein: CASTQGAGQPQHF

V gene: TRBV12-3/TRBV12-4
clone size: many
D gene: -
J gene: TRBJ2-7
CDR3 DNA: TGTGCCAGCAGTTCCCCCCTTGGCTACAACGAGCAGTACTTC
CDR3 protein: CASSSPLGYNEQYF